Listed below are T cell receptor beta chains from one sample, sequenced in a study of cytomegalovirus exposure and HLA in healthy donors. Data came from immunoSEQ multiplex PCR; TCRdb stores just in-frame clones and leaves some out. The sample lists about 69,000 clones, about 74% occurring once. The sample taken for sequencing was PBMCs. The source of these receptors is a woman aged 55-69 years in good health and CMV-seropositive. Each CDR3 is given with its conserved first and last residue. A D gene is named only where the DNA matches it firmly. Clone size is stated in some rows and not others, as once, few, many or a class when expanded.

d_call	clone_size	v_call	j_call	cdr3_aa	cdr3_nt
.	.	TRBV27	TRBJ2-1	CASSFPPSYNEQFF	TGTGCCAGCAGTTTTCCTCCTTCCTACAATGAGCAGTTCTTC
.	.	TRBV30	TRBJ1-2	CAWSYLQYGYTF	TGTGCCTGGAGTTACCTTCAGTATGGCTACACCTTC
.	.	TRBV13	TRBJ1-1	CASSLVQGFTEAFF	TGTGCCAGCAGCTTAGTACAGGGTTTCACTGAAGCTTTCTTT
TRBD1	.	TRBV9	TRBJ1-4	CASSFDRVGEKLFF	TGTGCCAGCAGCTTTGACAGGGTTGGAGAAAAACTGTTTTTT
TRBD1	.	TRBV19	TRBJ1-4	CASSPRLRGLGEKLFF	TGTGCCAGTAGTCCCCGCCTAAGGGGGCTGGGTGAAAAACTGTTTTTT
.	.	TRBV11-3	TRBJ1-1	CASSQSTANTEAFF	TGTGCCAGCAGCCAATCGACAGCGAACACTGAAGCTTTCTTT
TRBD1	.	TRBV7-9	TRBJ1-1	CASSSGQANTEAFF	TGTGCCAGCAGCTCGGGACAGGCGAACACTGAAGCTTTCTTT
TRBD2	.	TRBV11-2	TRBJ2-1	CASSAGTSGGAYEQFF	TGTGCCAGCAGCGCAGGGACTAGCGGGGGGGCCTATGAGCAGTTCTTC
.	.	TRBV5-1	TRBJ2-5	CASSLAQRETQYF	TGCGCCAGCAGCTTGGCGCAGCGCGAGACCCAGTACTTC
TRBD2	many	TRBV27	TRBJ2-1	CASSFSGKNPYNEQFF	TGTGCCAGCAGTTTCAGCGGGAAGAACCCCTACAATGAGCAGTTCTTC
.	once	TRBV5-6	TRBJ2-7	CASSPDTSYEQYF	TGTGCCAGCAGCCCGGACACCTCCTACGAGCAGTACTTC
TRBD2	.	TRBV5-1	TRBJ2-1	CASGSGLAGVGEQFF	TGCGCCAGCGGCTCGGGACTAGCGGGAGTTGGGGAGCAGTTCTTC
.	.	TRBV7-9	TRBJ2-1	CASSLRETQHEQFF	TGTGCCAGCAGCTTAAGGGAGACACAACATGAGCAGTTCTTC
TRBD2	.	TRBV2	TRBJ2-4	CASCVAGGRNIQYF	TGTGCCAGCTGCGTTGCGGGGGGGCGTAACATTCAGTACTTC
.	.	TRBV7-3	TRBJ2-3	CASSPTGGKDTQYF	TGTGCCAGCAGCCCCACGGGGGGCAAAGATACGCAGTATTTT
.	.	TRBV10-3	TRBJ1-1	CAISESRSEAFF	TGTGCCATCAGTGAGTCGCGTTCTGAAGCTTTCTTT
TRBD1	.	TRBV5-5	TRBJ2-2	CASSGPDRDSTGELFF	TGTGCCAGCAGCGGCCCAGACAGGGATAGCACCGGGGAGCTGTTTTTT
.	.	TRBV30	TRBJ1-1	CAWSDQGNTEAFF	TGTGCCTGGAGTGATCAGGGAAACACTGAAGCTTTCTTT
TRBD1	.	TRBV6-5	TRBJ2-3	CASRRGQGATLQYF	TGTGCCAGCAGAAGGGGACAGGGGGCAACCTTGCAGTATTTT
TRBD1	.	TRBV18	TRBJ2-7	CASSPGTVHYEQYF	TGTGCCAGCTCACCCGGGACAGTCCACTACGAGCAGTACTTC
TRBD1	.	TRBV7-6	TRBJ1-2	CASSLAYVRGEDGYTF	TGTGCCAGCAGCTTAGCTTATGTCAGGGGGGAGGATGGCTACACCTTC
TRBD1	.	TRBV5-6	TRBJ1-6	CASSFSGTGGIGSPLHF	TGTGCCAGCAGCTTCTCCGGGACAGGGGGCATAGGCTCACCCCTCCACTTT
TRBD2	.	TRBV2	TRBJ2-3	CASRRGLAGGGTQYF	TGTGCCAGCAGACGCGGACTAGCGGGAGGCGGTACGCAGTATTTT
TRBD2	once	TRBV5-1	TRBJ2-1	CASSLGLAGEVGYNEQFF	TGCGCCAGCAGCTTGGGACTAGCGGGAGAGGTAGGCTACAATGAGCAGTTCTTC
.	.	TRBV6-1	TRBJ1-2	CASSVGSSLNYGYTF	TGTGCCAGCAGTGTCGGGAGCTCGCTCAACTATGGCTACACCTTC
TRBD2	.	TRBV5-1	TRBJ2-3	CASSSGLAGADTQYF	TGCGCCAGCAGCTCCGGACTAGCGGGAGCGGATACGCAGTATTTT
TRBD1	few	TRBV2	TRBJ1-5	CASRDTGVQPQHF	TGTGCCAGCAGGGATACAGGGGTTCAGCCCCAGCATTTT
.	.	TRBV6-1	TRBJ1-1	CASSDGANTEAFF	TGTGCCAGCAGTGATGGGGCGAACACTGAAGCTTTCTTT
.	.	TRBV5-6	TRBJ2-1	CASSSPQIQSQFF	TGTGCCAGCAGCTCACCACAGATACAATCGCAGTTCTTC
.	.	TRBV2	TRBJ2-4	CASSRGGKNIQYF	TGTGCCAGCAGCCGGGGTGGCAAAAACATTCAGTACTTC
TRBD2	once	TRBV4-1	TRBJ2-4	CASSQDRVVAGGLNIQYF	TGCGCCAGCAGCCAAGATCGAGTGGTTGCGGGGGGGCTAAACATTCAGTACTTC
TRBD2	.	TRBV7-9	TRBJ2-1	CASSPGLAGASNEQFF	TGTGCCAGCAGTCCCGGACTAGCGGGAGCCTCGAATGAGCAGTTCTTC
.	few	TRBV6-5	TRBJ1-1	CASSYRELRLGTEAFF	TGTGCCAGCAGTTACCGGGAGCTTAGGTTGGGCACTGAAGCTTTCTTT
.	once	TRBV4-1	TRBJ1-1	CASSVRGNTEAFF	TGCGCCAGCAGCGTACGGGGGAACACTGAAGCTTTCTTT
.	.	TRBV11-3	TRBJ1-1	CASKLGRGNTEAFF	TGTGCCAGCAAACTAGGGAGGGGGAACACTGAAGCTTTCTTT
TRBD1	.	TRBV18	TRBJ2-7	CASSPGQSYEQYF	TGTGCCAGCTCACCGGGACAGAGCTACGAGCAGTACTTC
.	.	TRBV25-1	TRBJ1-3	CASSGPVNSGNTIYF	TGTGCCAGCAGTGGTCCAGTAAACTCTGGAAACACCATATATTTT
TRBD1	.	TRBV6-5	TRBJ1-4	CATQTGEGNEKLFF	TGTGCCACCCAGACAGGGGAGGGTAATGAAAAACTGTTTTTT
.	.	TRBV6-1	TRBJ2-7	CASSEGTNYEQYF	TGTGCCAGCAGTGAAGGAACAAACTACGAGCAGTACTTC